This T cell receptor (beta chain) was recovered during a study of shared clonotypes between healthy human individuals. Every contributor of samples was a Caucasian grown-up residing in Nashville, Tennessee. Naive CD45RA+ and memory CD45RA-negative subsets were split from CD4+ cells. The table came from immunoSEQ multiplex PCR; TCRdb's copy has only in-frame clones and leaves some out. This sample carries approximately 2,000,000 clones, approximately 90% of them seen once, and the ten largest clones take 0.37%. Study results and caveats: Clonotypes shared by all four donors outscored non-shared clonotypes in generation probability.

Remarks on this clone: What it binds is unknown. The sample holds other DNA sequences that translate to the same CDR3.

CDR1 and CDR2 (germline): GTSNPN, SVGIG (reference sequence). CDR3 length: 11 residues. V was shortened by 0 bases and J by 7 bases, with 6 bases between the two germline ends. Sequenced sample: naive CD4+ T cells from PBMCs. Noted subset: CD45RA+ positively selected. The chain has TRBV30 and TRBJ2-5, with D possibly being TRBD1 (6 bases). The receptor was isolated from a man between 18 and 29 years old in good health. Some clones in this sample may be carry-over from other donors' samples. CDR3 nucleotide sequence: TGTGCCTGGAGTGTAGGGGGGACCCAGTACTTC. Amino acids: CAWSVGGTQYF.